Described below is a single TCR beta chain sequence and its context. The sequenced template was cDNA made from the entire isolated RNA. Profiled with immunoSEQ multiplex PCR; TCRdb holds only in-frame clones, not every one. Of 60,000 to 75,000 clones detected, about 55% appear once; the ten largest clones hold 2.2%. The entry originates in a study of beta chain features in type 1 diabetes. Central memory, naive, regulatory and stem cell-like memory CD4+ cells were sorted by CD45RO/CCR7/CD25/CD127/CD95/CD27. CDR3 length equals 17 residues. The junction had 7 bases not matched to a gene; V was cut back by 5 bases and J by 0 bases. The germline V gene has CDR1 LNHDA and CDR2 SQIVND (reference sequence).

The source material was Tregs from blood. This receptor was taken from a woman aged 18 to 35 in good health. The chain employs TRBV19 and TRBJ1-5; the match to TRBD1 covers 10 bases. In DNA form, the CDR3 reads TGTGCCAGTAGTCTCAGGACAGGGGGGTATAGCAATCAGCCCCAGCATTTT. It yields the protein CASSLRTGGYSNQPQHF.